This T cell receptor beta chain was profiled in a study of control samples from healthy donors and cancer patients. The CDR3 has 17 residues. V lost 1 base to trimming and J lost 5 bases; unmatched junction nucleotides: 11. From germline, CDR1 is LNHNV and CDR2 YYDKDF (reference sequence). The repertoire was sequenced with immunoSEQ multiplex PCR; TCRdb's copy has only in-frame clones and lacks some. The data contain around 72,000 clones, more than 80% of them singletons. Specimen: blood. The clonotype comes from a man in his fifties in good health. This chain uses TRBV15 with TRBJ1-5; 7 bases are shared with TRBD1. The CDR3 DNA follows: TGTGCCACCAGCAGAGCATCCGAGGGGGCGAGTCATCAGCCCCAGCATTTT. Its translation: CATSRASEGASHQPQHF.